The 30 T cell receptor beta chains below all came from one sample that was sequenced in a study of cytomegalovirus exposure and HLA in healthy donors. PCR amplification relied on 60 Vbeta primers (plus 13 Jbeta primers). Sequencing was performed with immunoSEQ multiplex PCR; in TCRdb, only in-frame clones are kept and a portion is missing. The sample yields approximately 210,000 clones, roughly 81% seen once. Specimen: PBMCs. The receptors shown here come from a woman aged 25 to 39 in good health and CMV-seropositive.

The genes are TRBV7-3 and TRBJ2-3; D unresolved. CDR3 length: 13 amino acids. Germline-derived CDR1 and CDR2 are SGHTA and FQGTGA. Trimming took off 2 bases at V and 9 bases at J, with 12 bases between the two ends. CDR3 DNA: TGTGCCAGCAGCTTAGGGCAATTCAGGACGCAGTATTTT. Amino acids: CASSLGQFRTQYF.

The chain is built from TRBV18 and TRBJ2-7, with 8 bases aligning to TRBD2. This CDR3 contains 15 residues. Trimming took 3 bases from V and 3 from J; bases not matched to a gene: 7. The germline gives CDR1 KGHSH, CDR2 LQKENI. This CDR3 is CASSPALAGIYEQYF. The CDR3 nucleotides are TGTGCCAGCTCACCGGCCTTAGCGGGGATCTACGAGCAGTACTTC.

V gene TRBV7-9 combines with J gene TRBJ1-1; D remains ambiguous. The CDR3 contains 12 residues. The germline V gene encodes CDR1 SEHNR and CDR2 FQNEAQ (reference sequence). V was trimmed by 4 bases and J by 6 bases, leaving 9 bases between them. CDR3 protein: CASSSPLAEAFF. In nucleotides, the CDR3 is TGTGCCAGCAGCTCCCCACTGGCTGAAGCTTTCTTT.

This clone was counted a few times. The rearrangement links TRBV28 to TRBJ1-4; 9 bases line up with TRBD1. The ends lost 5 bases at V and 7 bases at J; junction bases unmatched: 8. The CDR3 runs to 15 residues. Germline V lookup: CDR1 MDHEN, CDR2 SYDVKM. CDR3 sequence reads: CASSVNRGQGEKLFF. CDR3 coding DNA: TGTGCCAGCAGTGTTAACAGGGGGCAGGGTGAAAAACTGTTTTTT. The complete variable domain, with remaining parts taken from reference TRBV28 and TRBJ1-4, reads DVKVTQSSRYLVKRTGEKVFLECVQDMDHENMFWYRQDPGLGLRLIYFSYDVKMKEKGDIPEGYSVSREKKERFSLILESASTNQTSMYLCASSVNRGQGEKLFFGSGTQLSVL.

This clone was found once. The chain uses TRBV29-1 and TRBJ1-1, with TRBD1 as a possible D gene (6 bases). This CDR3 has 13 residues. V was cut by 7 bases and J by 1 base, with 13 bases left in between. CDR1 and CDR2 from the germline V gene are SQVTM and ANQGSEA. CDR3 bases: TGCAGCGCCAGGACAGTCTCGAACACTGAAGCTTTCTTT. Translation: CSARTVSNTEAFF.

The chain couples TRBV11-1 to TRBJ2-1; 7 bases map to TRBD2. The CDR3 contains 12 residues. Germline V gene lookup returns CDR1 SGHAT and CDR2 FQDESV (reference sequence). Trimming at V came to 7 bases and at J to 9 bases, leaving 6 bases not matched to a gene. DNA of the CDR3: TGTGCCAGCAAGAGCGGGGCTATTGAGCAGTTCTTC. As protein: CASKSGAIEQFF.

The V and J genes are TRBV2 and TRBJ2-1, with TRBD2 as a possible D gene (6 bases). Per the germline V gene, CDR1 is SNHLY and CDR2 is FYNNEI. There are 12 residues in the CDR3. Trimming took 6 bases from V and 12 from J, leaving 15 bases between them. In nucleotides, the CDR3 is TGTGCCAGCAGGGGATCCGGGACTCCGCAGTTCTTC. As protein: CASRGSGTPQFF. Filled out from reference TRBV2 and TRBJ2-1, the complete variable domain reads EPEVTQTPSHQVTQMGQEVILRCVPISNHLYFYWYRQILGQKVEFLVSFYNNEISEKSEIFDDQFSVERPDGSNFTLKIRSTKLEDSAMYFCASRGSGTPQFFGPGTRLTVL.

In this sample, this clone turned up once. This chain uses TRBV5-1 with TRBJ2-1; a weak D match, TRBD1 (5 bases). V shed 2 bases and J shed 0 bases, with 12 bases lying between them. There are 16 residues in the CDR3. Germline CDR1 reads SGHRS; CDR2 reads YFSETQ. The CDR3 coding sequence is TGCGCCAGCAGCTTAACAGGACCACGCTCCTACAATGAGCAGTTCTTC. Its protein product is CASSLTGPRSYNEQFF.

The CDR3 region has the DNA TGTGCCAGCAGCTACGACACCAGTATTTCTAACTATGGCTACACCTTC. This sequence encodes CASSYDTSISNYGYTF. V usage is TRBV9 and J usage is TRBJ1-2; D is undetermined. CDR3 size: 16 residues. Germline V CDR1 and CDR2: SGDLS, YYNGEE. Trimming stripped 4 bases from V and 0 bases from J, with 16 bases between.

The gene calls are TRBV6-5 and TRBJ2-5; TRBD2 matches 9 bases. The CDR3 loop spans 14 amino acids. The V gene's germline CDR1 is MNHEY and CDR2 SVGAGI. With 6 bases clipped from V and 4 bases from J, the junction kept 6 bases outside the gene matches. The CDR3 reads CASRPGTSIETQYF. For the CDR3, the DNA is TGTGCCAGCAGACCCGGGACTAGCATAGAGACCCAGTACTTC.

This chain links TRBV5-6 with TRBJ2-7; 8 bases line up with TRBD1. Germline loops: CDR1 SGHDT, CDR2 YYEEEE. Unmatched junction bases numbered 8, after V lost 1 base and J lost 2 bases. The CDR3 sequence is 16 residues long. The CDR3 loop reads CASSLFVPGGPYEQYF. Written as DNA, the CDR3 is TGTGCCAGCAGCTTGTTCGTGCCAGGGGGCCCCTACGAGCAGTACTTC. The variable domain in full, with the rest retrieved from reference TRBV5-6 and TRBJ2-7, is DAGVTQSPTHLIKTRGQQVTLRCSPKSGHDTVSWYQQALGQGPQFIFQYYEEEERQRGNFPDRFSGHQFPNYSSELNVNALLLGDSALYLCASSLFVPGGPYEQYFGPGTRLTVT.

This sequence joins TRBV30 and TRBJ2-5, with unresolved D. The length of the CDR3 is 13 residues. Trimming stripped 2 bases from V and 4 bases from J, with 11 bases between. Germline CDR1 GTSNPN, CDR2 SVGIG (reference sequence). CDR3 protein: CAWSNGLRETQYF. As DNA, the CDR3 is TGTGCCTGGAGTAATGGGCTACGAGAGACCCAGTACTTC. The whole variable domain, filled in from reference TRBV30 and TRBJ2-5, reads SQTIHQWPATLVQPVGSPLSLECTVEGTSNPNLYWYRQAAGRGLQLLFYSVGIGQISSEVPQNLSASRPQDRQFILSSKKLLLSDSGFYLCAWSNGLRETQYFGPGTRLLVL.

The chain couples TRBV7-2 to TRBJ2-3, with 7 bases matching TRBD2. Germline CDR1 is SGHTA and CDR2 is FQGNSA. V lost 0 bases to trimming and J lost 5 bases; unmatched junction nucleotides: 2. There are 14 residues in the CDR3. The CDR3, as DNA: TGTGCCAGCAGCTTAGCGGCGGGAGTAGATACGCAGTATTTT. Translated, it gives CASSLAAGVDTQYF. The full variable domain, in which reference TRBV7-2 and TRBJ2-3 provide the parts outside the CDR3, is GAGVSQSPSNKVTEKGKDVELRCDPISGHTALYWYRQSLGQGLEFLIYFQGNSAPDKSGLPSDRFSAERTGGSVSTLTIQRTQQEDSAVYLCASSLAAGVDTQYFGPGTRLTVL.

The chain combines TRBV5-6 with TRBJ2-1; a weak D match, TRBD2 (6 bases). Germline assignment: CDR1 SGHDT and CDR2 YYEEEE. V was cut by 4 bases and J by 5 bases, with 16 bases left in between. The CDR3 length is 15 residues. Here the CDR3 reads CASSLQGLVNNEQFF. The CDR3 region has the DNA TGTGCCAGCAGCCTTCAGGGACTGGTCAACAATGAGCAGTTCTTC.

The chain is built from TRBV5-1 and TRBJ1-2; D possibly corresponds to TRBD1 (5 bases). CDR3 length: 12 amino acids. Germline V gene sequence: CDR1 SGHRS, CDR2 YFSETQ. Trimming left V 3 bases short and J 4 bases short, with 7 bases between. CDR3 nucleotides: TGCGCCAGCAGCTCCGGGGGCTATGGCTACACCTTC. Translating it yields CASSSGGYGYTF.

This clone came up a few times. The genes are TRBV2 and TRBJ1-5; tentatively, D is TRBD1 (5 bases). Trimming left V 7 bases short and J 6 bases short, with 10 bases between. The CDR3 covers 12 residues. Germline V gene lookup returns CDR1 SNHLY and CDR2 FYNNEI. CDR3 DNA sequence: TGTGCCAGCACGGGGGGTCGTCAGCCCCAGCATTTT. It codes for CASTGGRQPQHF.

V usage is TRBV10-3 and J usage is TRBJ1-5; maybe TRBD1 (5 bases). V lost 0 bases to trimming and J lost 4 bases, with 13 bases between them. The CDR3 has 16 amino acids. Per germline, CDR1 ENHRY and CDR2 SYGVKD. The CDR3, as DNA: TGTGCCATCAGTGAGTCGGGGCGGGGTGGAAATCAGCCCCAGCATTTT. Its translation: CAISESGRGGNQPQHF.

This clone appeared a few times. This chain links TRBV18 with TRBJ2-7; the D is unclear. This CDR3 contains 13 residues. Trimming shortened V by 6 bases and J by 7 bases, and 16 bases separated the two germline ends. Germline V gene lookup returns CDR1 KGHSH and CDR2 LQKENI. This CDR3 is CASSTLVSREQYF. CDR3 in DNA: TGTGCCAGCTCGACACTGGTTTCTCGGGAGCAGTACTTC.

The rearrangement joins TRBV5-6 to TRBJ1-2; TRBD1 aligns across 7 bases. Per the germline V gene, CDR1 is SGHDT and CDR2 is YYEEEE. J was trimmed by 2 bases and V by 4 bases; bases with no gene match: 8. The CDR3 spans 15 residues. DNA of the CDR3: TGTGCCAGCAGCCCTCAGGGGGGAAGGAACTATGGCTACACCTTC. Amino acids: CASSPQGGRNYGYTF.

The V gene is TRBV5-4, the J gene TRBJ2-1; the match to TRBD2 covers 9 bases. Germline CDR1 is SGHNT and CDR2 is YYREEE (reference sequence). The CDR3 consists of 16 residues. Germline trimming cut 1 base from V and 6 bases from J; bases unmatched to any gene: 8. The CDR3 DNA is TGTGCCAGCAGCTTGTTCGGTCTAGCGGGGATCAATGAGCAGTTCTTC. Its protein is CASSLFGLAGINEQFF. The full variable domain, its missing parts supplied by reference TRBV5-4 and TRBJ2-1, is ETGVTQSPTHLIKTRGQQVTLRCSSQSGHNTVSWYQQALGQGPQFIFQYYREEENGRGNFPPRFSGLQFPNYSSELNVNALELDDSALYLCASSLFGLAGINEQFFGPGTRLTVL.

This clone was observed a handful of times. The chain uses TRBV28 and TRBJ1-1, with D tentatively TRBD1 (6 bases). CDR1 is MDHEN and CDR2 is SYDVKM in the germline V gene. CDR3 length: 13 amino acids. V gave up 6 bases and J gave up 5 bases, with 13 bases separating them. The CDR3 loop is CASSRGGRTEAFF. CDR3 DNA sequence: TGTGCCAGCAGCCGCGGGGGCCGGACTGAAGCTTTCTTT. The full variable domain, with the rest looked up from reference TRBV28 and TRBJ1-1, is DVKVTQSSRYLVKRTGEKVFLECVQDMDHENMFWYRQDPGLGLRLIYFSYDVKMKEKGDIPEGYSVSREKKERFSLILESASTNQTSMYLCASSRGGRTEAFFGQGTRLTVV.

The V and J genes are TRBV27 and TRBJ2-7; 7 nucleotides match TRBD2. CDR3 length: 15 amino acids. Germline values: CDR1 MNHEY, CDR2 SMNVEV (reference sequence). With V trimmed by 6 bases and J by 0 bases, 8 bases remained unmatched. CDR3: CASSRSGSLSYEQYF. The DNA for the CDR3 is TGTGCCAGCAGCCGTAGCGGGTCCCTCTCCTACGAGCAGTACTTC.

This clone has just a few counts. In DNA form, the CDR3 reads TGTGCCAGCAGCCAAGTACTCTCTAACTATGGCTACACCTTC. Amino acid sequence: CASSQVLSNYGYTF. The chain recombines TRBV4-2 with TRBJ1-2; no definite D call. Germline CDR1 is LGHNA and CDR2 is YNFKEQ. Trimming took 1 base from V and 0 from J, leaving 6 bases between them. The CDR3 totals 14 residues.

This chain links TRBV5-1 with TRBJ2-2; 7 nucleotides match TRBD1. This CDR3 region has 13 residues. V shed 6 bases, J shed 7 bases, and the junction held 6 bases outside the gene matches. CDR1 and CDR2 from the germline V gene are SGHRS and YFSETQ. CDR3 sequence (DNA): TGCGCCAGCAACCGAGACAGGGACGGGGAGCTGTTTTTT. Protein product: CASNRDRDGELFF.

This rearrangement joins TRBV11-3 to TRBJ2-3, with D maybe TRBD2 (5 bases). In germline, CDR1 is SGHNT, CDR2 YENEEA. V lost 4 bases and J lost 3, with 11 bases in between. The CDR3 loop spans 14 amino acids. In DNA form, the CDR3 reads TGTGCCAGCAGCTCTAATGGAGGTACAGATACGCAGTATTTT. Translation: CASSSNGGTDTQYF. Drawing the rest from reference TRBV11-3 and TRBJ2-3, the complete variable domain is EAGVVQSPRYKIIEKKQPVAFWCNPISGHNTLYWYLQNLGQGPELLIRYENEEAVDDSQLPKDRFSAERLKGVDSTLKIQPAELGDSAVYLCASSSNGGTDTQYFGPGTRLTVL.

This chain uses TRBV7-2 with TRBJ2-6; TRBD1 agrees at 8 bases. V lost 5 bases, J lost 0 bases, and 12 bases stayed unmatched. The CDR3 loop spans 19 amino acids. CDR1 SGHTA and CDR2 FQGNSA come from the germline V gene. The CDR3 nucleotides are TGTGCCAGCAGCCATACTACCGGGACAGGCAGCTCTGGGGCCAACGTCCTGACTTTC. As protein: CASSHTTGTGSSGANVLTF.

This chain joins TRBV5-1 and TRBJ2-7, with D perhaps matching TRBD2 (5 bases). Germline loops: CDR1 SGHRS, CDR2 YFSETQ. Between the trimmed V and J ends, which lost 2 bases and 1 base, there was a span of 10 bases. This CDR3 is built from 14 residues. The CDR3 sequence is CASSFGVTSYEQYF. The CDR3 region has the DNA TGCGCCAGCAGCTTCGGGGTTACTTCCTACGAGCAGTACTTC.

V gene TRBV7-9 combines with J gene TRBJ2-3; 13 bases agree with TRBD2. From germline, CDR1 is SEHNR and CDR2 FQNEAQ (reference sequence). V lost 1 base to trimming and J lost 5 bases; unmatched junction nucleotides: 6. This CDR3 is 17 amino acids long. The CDR3 sequence: CASSLGGLAGEVDTQYF. As DNA, the CDR3 is TGTGCCAGCAGCTTAGGTGGACTAGCGGGAGAAGTAGATACGCAGTATTTT.

The rearrangement links TRBV18 to TRBJ2-7; 11 bases are a match to TRBD1. With V trimmed by 5 bases and J by 3 bases, 3 bases remained unmatched. The germline CDR1 and CDR2 sequences are KGHSH and LQKENI. The CDR3 sequence is 14 residues long. The CDR3 DNA reads TGTGCCAGCTCAGAGGGGACAGGGGGCTACGAGCAGTACTTC. This gives the protein CASSEGTGGYEQYF. The whole variable domain, filled in from reference TRBV18 and TRBJ2-7, reads NAGVMQNPRHLVRRRGQEARLRCSPMKGHSHVYWYRQLPEEGLKFMVYLQKENIIDESGMPKERFSAEFPKEGPSILRIQQVVRGDSAAYFCASSEGTGGYEQYFGPGTRLTVT.

The chain employs TRBV28 and TRBJ1-4; 8 bases map to TRBD1. V trimming: 7 bases; J trimming: 5 bases; junction bases outside the gene matches: 9. The CDR3 runs to 15 residues. Germline V gives CDR1 MDHEN, CDR2 SYDVKM. CDR3 sequence: CASKSTGGSNEKLFF. The CDR3, as DNA: TGTGCCAGCAAAAGTACAGGGGGTAGCAATGAAAAACTGTTTTTT.